This is a list of T cell receptor beta chains from one sample in a study of CD8 T cells in Susac syndrome. From the immunoSEQ multiplex PCR reads, TCRdb called clonotypes with MiXCR, one entry per CDR3 protein. This sample has 160,000 or so distinct CDR3 sequences, with approximately 94% found just once. Sequenced: CD4+ T cells from PBMCs. The receptors here all came from a human donor with Susac syndrome. Both conserved end residues are part of each CDR3. A D gene is named only where the DNA matches it firmly. Only part of the rows carry a size: once, few, many, or a class if the clone is expanded.

>TRBJ2-1|TRBV20-1|few|TRBD1
CSASSTGTNEQFF
TGCAGTGCTAGTTCGACAGGGACCAATGAGCAGTTCTTC
>TRBJ2-5|TRBV24-1|once|NA
CATSDREETQYF
TGTGCCACCAGTGATCGCGAAGAGACCCAGTACTTC
>TRBJ2-1|TRBV9|NA|NA
CASSVTGVLNNEQFF
TGTGCCAGCAGCGTAACCGGGGTTCTCAACAATGAGCAGTTCTTC
>TRBJ1-4|TRBV5-4|NA|NA
CASSRTENEKLFF
TGTGCCAGCAGCAGGACGGAGAATGAAAAACTGTTTTTT
>TRBJ1-2|TRBV10-2|NA|NA
CATAETGDYGYTF
TGCGCCACCGCGGAGACAGGTGACTATGGCTACACCTTC
>TRBJ2-7|TRBV7-9|NA|NA
CASSLTGGYEQYF
TGTGCCAGCAGCTTAACAGGAGGCTACGAGCAGTACTTC
>TRBJ2-5|TRBV12-3/TRBV12-4|NA|TRBD2
CASSFTSGGKETQYF
TGTGCCAGCAGTTTTACTAGCGGGGGAAAAGAGACCCAGTACTTC
>TRBJ1-5|TRBV29-1|NA|NA
CSVEREEGQPQHF
TGCAGCGTCGAAAGGGAAGAGGGTCAGCCCCAGCATTTT
>TRBJ1-2|TRBV29-1|once|NA
CSGTTGTGRNFF
TGCAGCGGCACTACCGGCACCGGGAGGAATTTCTTC
>TRBJ1-5|TRBV12-3/TRBV12-4|NA|NA
CASRWGNQPQHF
TGTGCCAGCAGGTGGGGCAATCAGCCCCAGCATTTT
>TRBJ1-6|TRBV6-2/TRBV6-3|NA|NA
CASSYMASPLHF
TGTGCCAGCAGTTATATGGCTTCACCCCTCCACTTT
>TRBJ1-5|TRBV6-1|NA|NA
CASSLKASPGPQHF
TGTGCCAGCAGTTTGAAGGCCAGCCCCGGGCCCCAGCATTTT
>TRBJ2-2|TRBV27|NA|NA
CASSLRDVGELFF
TGTGCCAGCAGTTTACGGGACGTCGGGGAGCTGTTTTTT
>TRBJ2-7|TRBV7-2|NA|NA
CASSFSGGDTYEQYF
TGTGCCAGCAGCTTCAGTGGCGGGGACACCTACGAGCAGTACTTC
>TRBJ2-5|TRBV29-1|NA|TRBD1
CSVTGQEETQYF
TGCAGCGTTACCGGACAGGAAGAGACCCAGTACTTC
>TRBJ1-4|TRBV12-3/TRBV12-4|NA|NA
CASRQVPNEKLFF
TGTGCCAGCAGACAGGTTCCTAATGAAAAACTGTTTTTT
>TRBJ1-1|TRBV11-2|few|NA
CASSPESNGQKAFF
TGTGCCAGCAGCCCGGAGTCGAACGGCCAAAAGGCTTTCTTT
>TRBJ1-6|TRBV5-1|NA|NA
CASRLTGPNSPLHF
TGCGCCAGCAGACTGACAGGCCCCAATTCACCCCTCCACTTT
>TRBJ1-2|TRBV29-1|NA|NA
CSVGASQYGYTF
TGCAGCGTTGGGGCCAGTCAGTATGGCTACACCTTC
>TRBJ2-3|TRBV12-3/TRBV12-4|NA|NA
CASSLFDTQYF
TGTGCCAGCAGTCTCTTCGATACGCAGTATTTT
>TRBJ2-5|TRBV4-2|NA|NA
CASSPGAQETQYF
TGTGCCAGCAGCCCGGGGGCCCAAGAGACCCAGTACTTC
>TRBJ2-1|TRBV18|NA|TRBD2
CATKLAGGNEQFF
TGTGCCACGAAACTAGCGGGGGGCAATGAGCAGTTCTTC
>TRBJ2-5|TRBV20-1|NA|NA
CSAREGTRETQYF
TGCAGTGCTAGAGAGGGGACACGAGAGACCCAGTACTTC
>TRBJ2-4|TRBV21-1|NA|NA
CASSPYYDKNF
TGTGCCAGCAGCCCCTACTATGACAAGAACTTC
>TRBJ2-1|TRBV30|once|TRBD2
CACSSGVTYNEQFF
TGTGCCTGTTCTAGCGGGGTGACCTACAATGAGCAGTTCTTC
>TRBJ1-2|TRBV19|NA|NA
CASSIQANYGYTF
TGTGCCAGTAGTATACAAGCTAACTATGGCTACACCTTC
>TRBJ1-1|TRBV18|NA|NA
CASSHSGWGYGTEAFF
TGTGCCAGCTCGCATTCAGGGTGGGGTTATGGCACTGAAGCTTTCTTT
>TRBJ1-3|TRBV4-3|few|NA
CASSQDHSGNTIYF
TGCGCCAGCAGCCAAGATCACTCTGGAAACACCATATATTTT
>TRBJ1-2|TRBV6-2/TRBV6-3|NA|NA
CASSYSGPPDYGYTF
TGTGCCAGCAGTTACTCCGGCCCGCCAGACTATGGCTACACCTTC
>TRBJ1-4|TRBV29-1|NA|NA
CSVVWARNEKLFF
TGCAGCGTTGTCTGGGCCAGGAATGAAAAACTGTTTTTT
>TRBJ2-5|TRBV29-1|once|NA
CSVEEQGETQYF
TGCAGCGTTGAGGAGCAGGGAGAGACCCAGTACTTC
>TRBJ2-7|TRBV30|NA|NA
CAWSGGYYEQYF
TGTGCCTGGAGTGGGGGGTACTACGAGCAGTACTTC
>TRBJ2-2|TRBV5-1|NA|NA
CASSLSGDTGELFF
TGCGCCAGCAGCTTGTCCGGAGACACCGGGGAGCTGTTTTTT